The 6 T cell receptor beta chains below were found in one sample sequenced in a study of cytomegalovirus exposure and HLA in healthy donors (dated by TCRdb to the late 2010s). Preparation of the library involved the immunoSEQ multiplex PCR assay. For the multiplex PCR, a mixture combining 60 forward primers for TCR Vbeta segments and 13 reverse primers for TCR Jbeta segments was used. TCRdb mirrors the immuneACCESS table, restricted to in-frame sequences. Some clones are absent from its copies; in checked studies, under half trace to an unresolved V gene, and the reason for the others is unknown. The sample table records around 180,000 clones; roughly 80% of these occur just once. Jointly, the top ten make up around 5.9% of the sample. Source material: PBMCs. These TCRs come from a woman in her twenties or thirties in good health and CMV-seropositive.

The rearrangement links TRBV27 to TRBJ2-4; 9 bases agree with TRBD1. The CDR3 totals 19 residues. With V trimmed by 5 bases and J by 1 base, 15 bases remained unmatched. CDR1 and CDR2 (germline): MNHEY, SMNVEV (reference sequence). The chain's CDR3 is CASSPGTGTLPNAKNIQYF. The CDR3 coding sequence is TGTGCCAGCAGTCCCGGGACAGGGACCCTACCTAATGCCAAAAACATTCAGTACTTC.

This clone appeared a few times. V usage is TRBV5-4 and J usage is TRBJ2-3; 9 bases agree with TRBD2. CDR1 and CDR2 from the germline V gene are SGHNT and YYREEE (reference sequence). The CDR3 is 15 amino acids. Trimming at V came to 4 bases and at J to 5 bases, leaving 8 bases not matched to a gene. The CDR3 nucleotides are TGTGCCAGCAGCAGGAGCGGGGGGTGGGAAGATACGCAGTATTTT. As protein: CASSRSGGWEDTQYF.

V gene TRBV18 combines with J gene TRBJ1-4, with D perhaps matching TRBD1 (5 bases). Looked up from germline, CDR1 is KGHSH and CDR2 is LQKENI. The CDR3 contains 16 residues. V lost 0 bases and J 4 bases, leaving 12 bases between the germline ends. The CDR3 bases are TGTGCCAGCTCACCACCGGGCTCCAGGGATAATGAAAAACTGTTTTTT. This encodes CASSPPGSRDNEKLFF.

This chain joins TRBV27 and TRBJ1-2; D is unresolved. Per the germline V gene, CDR1 is MNHEY and CDR2 is SMNVEV (reference sequence). The CDR3 loop spans 13 amino acids. Trimming shortened V by 5 bases and J by 4 bases, and 11 bases separated the two germline ends. CDR3 coding DNA: TGTGCCAGCAGTGATGGCAGGTCCTATGGCTACACCTTC. This codes for CASSDGRSYGYTF.

This chain joins TRBV12-2 and TRBJ2-5; no DNA check was done on the table's D call, TRBD2. TRBV12-2 is annotated as a pseudogene. The CDR3 has 15 amino acids. CDR3 coding DNA: TGTGCAAGTCGCTTTTGGACTAGCGGGCAAGAGACCCAGTACTTC. It encodes CASRFWTSGQETQYF.

V usage is TRBV5-1 and J usage is TRBJ2-5, with D possibly matching TRBD2 (5 bases). Germline-derived CDR1 and CDR2 are SGHRS and YFSETQ. The CDR3 totals 15 residues. Trimming stripped 4 bases from V and 7 bases from J, with 20 bases between. CDR3 coding DNA: TGCGCCAGCAGCGCGGCCCAAGCGGCCTCCCGGACCCAGTACTTC. Its protein is CASSAAQAASRTQYF.